This section outlines one T cell receptor (beta chain) sequence together with its context. This sample is drawn from a study of blood T cell repertoires in COVID-19. The CDR3 spans 18 residues. Germline lookup yields CDR1 MDHEN and CDR2 SYDVKM. V dropped 6 bases and J dropped 0; count of bases not matched to a gene: 14. The assay was immunoSEQ multiplex PCR, and TCRdb's table has in-frame clones only and misses some. The sample includes roughly 260,000 clones, more than 70% of them seen just once. This chain uses TRBV28 with TRBJ2-7; 10 bases are shared with TRBD1. This TCR was sampled from a woman aged 18-29 years with acute or convalescent COVID-19. Input material: peripheral blood. The CDR3 sequence: CASRSGTGASLSSYEQYF. The CDR3 nucleotides are TGTGCCAGCAGAAGCGGGACAGGGGCATCACTAAGCTCCTACGAGCAGTACTTC. The full variable domain, rest sourced from reference TRBV28 and TRBJ2-7, is DVKVTQSSRYLVKRTGEKVFLECVQDMDHENMFWYRQDPGLGLRLIYFSYDVKMKEKGDIPEGYSVSREKKERFSLILESASTNQTSMYLCASRSGTGASLSSYEQYFGPGTRLTVT.